This T cell receptor (beta chain) was sequenced during a study of blood T cell repertoires in COVID-19. Profiled with immunoSEQ multiplex PCR; TCRdb holds only in-frame clones, not every one. The sample lists about 170,000 clones, about 88% occurring once. CDR3 length: 14 amino acids. The germline gives CDR1 MNHEY, CDR2 SMNVEV (reference sequence). The V and J ends lost 8 bases and 4 bases, in that order; junction bases with no gene match: 8. The sequence derives from a woman younger than 30 who had recovered from COVID-19. V is TRBV27 and J is TRBJ1-2, with 9 bases lining up with TRBD1. The source material was PBMCs or T cells enriched from blood (not recorded which). DNA of the CDR3: TGTGCCAGCCGAACAGGGGGCGCAGGCTATGGCTACACCTTC. This codes for CASRTGGAGYGYTF.